These T cell receptor beta chains were read from a single sample in a study of cytomegalovirus exposure and HLA in healthy donors. The table came from immunoSEQ multiplex PCR; TCRdb's copy has only in-frame clones and leaves some out. The sample holds 130,000 to 150,000 clones, about 90% seen once. Sequenced: PBMCs. These TCRs come from a woman in her twenties or thirties in good health and CMV-seropositive. CDR3s include the opening cysteine and the closing phenylalanine or tryptophan. The D gene is left open where the match is weak. Some rows have no size entry. The others give once, few or many, or a class for an expanded clone.

D gene: -; CDR3 length: 12; J gene: TRBJ2-7; clone size: -; V gene: TRBV7-9; CDR3 protein: CASSSSWAEQYF; CDR3 DNA: TGTGCCAGCAGCTCTAGCTGGGCCGAGCAGTACTTC
D gene: -; CDR3 length: 15; J gene: TRBJ1-2; clone size: -; V gene: TRBV9; CDR3 protein: CASSVGVGADYGYTF; CDR3 DNA: TGTGCCAGCAGCGTCGGGGTGGGGGCGGACTATGGCTACACCTTC
D gene: TRBD1; CDR3 length: 18; J gene: TRBJ2-4; clone size: -; V gene: TRBV19; CDR3 protein: CASSLGTEGLLSKNIQYF; CDR3 DNA: TGTGCCAGTAGCCTAGGGACAGAAGGTCTCCTCTCCAAAAACATTCAGTACTTC
D gene: -; CDR3 length: 14; J gene: TRBJ2-2; clone size: -; V gene: TRBV9; CDR3 protein: CASSADSTTGELFF; CDR3 DNA: TGTGCCAGCAGCGCGGACAGTACCACCGGGGAGCTGTTTTTT
D gene: -; CDR3 length: 15; J gene: TRBJ1-1; clone size: once; V gene: TRBV27; CDR3 protein: CASSFSSGGNTEAFF; CDR3 DNA: TGTGCCAGCAGTTTCTCCAGCGGGGGGAACACTGAAGCTTTCTTT
D gene: TRBD1; CDR3 length: 14; J gene: TRBJ2-7; clone size: -; V gene: TRBV6-5; CDR3 protein: CASSLTGTGYEQYF; CDR3 DNA: TGTGCCAGCAGTTTGACCGGGACAGGCTACGAGCAGTACTTC
D gene: -; CDR3 length: 16; J gene: TRBJ2-7; clone size: -; V gene: TRBV6-5; CDR3 protein: CASSYYGAASSYEQYF; CDR3 DNA: TGTGCCAGCAGTTACTACGGAGCGGCCAGTTCCTACGAGCAGTACTTC
D gene: TRBD2; CDR3 length: 17; J gene: TRBJ2-5; clone size: once; V gene: TRBV5-1; CDR3 protein: CASSLGVSVSGQETQYF; CDR3 DNA: TGCGCCAGCAGCTTGGGGGTTAGTGTTAGCGGGCAAGAGACCCAGTACTTC
D gene: TRBD2; CDR3 length: 16; J gene: TRBJ2-1; clone size: -; V gene: TRBV19; CDR3 protein: CATKTGTSGYYNEQFF; CDR3 DNA: TGTGCCACAAAGACCGGGACTAGCGGGTACTACAATGAGCAGTTCTTC
D gene: TRBD1; CDR3 length: 14; J gene: TRBJ1-1; clone size: -; V gene: TRBV28; CDR3 protein: CASSSAGTGINAFF; CDR3 DNA: TGTGCCAGCAGTTCCGCCGGGACAGGGATCAATGCTTTCTTT
D gene: TRBD2; CDR3 length: 17; J gene: TRBJ2-1; clone size: -; V gene: TRBV28; CDR3 protein: CASSSTSGGPSYNEQFF; CDR3 DNA: TGTGCCAGCAGTTCTACTAGCGGGGGGCCTTCCTACAATGAGCAGTTCTTC
D gene: TRBD2; CDR3 length: 18; J gene: TRBJ2-3; clone size: -; V gene: TRBV5-1; CDR3 protein: CASSSVLAGTLVGDTQYF; CDR3 DNA: TGCGCCAGCAGCTCCGTTCTAGCGGGAACTTTAGTGGGAGATACGCAGTATTTT
D gene: -; CDR3 length: 11; J gene: TRBJ2-3; clone size: -; V gene: TRBV7-8; CDR3 protein: CASSSRDTQYF; CDR3 DNA: TGTGCCAGCAGCTCCAGAGATACGCAGTATTTT
D gene: TRBD1; CDR3 length: 14; J gene: TRBJ2-7; clone size: -; V gene: TRBV7-4; CDR3 protein: CASSLWTGWFEQYF; CDR3 DNA: TGTGCCAGCAGCTTATGGACAGGGTGGTTCGAGCAGTACTTC
D gene: -; CDR3 length: 16; J gene: TRBJ2-7; clone size: -; V gene: TRBV7-2; CDR3 protein: CASSPGGFNERYEQYF; CDR3 DNA: TGTGCCAGCAGCCCAGGGGGGTTTAACGAGAGGTACGAGCAGTACTTC
D gene: TRBD1; CDR3 length: 16; J gene: TRBJ1-5; clone size: once; V gene: TRBV2; CDR3 protein: CASSRDRPYSNQPQHF; CDR3 DNA: TGTGCCAGCAGCCGGGACAGGCCGTATAGCAATCAGCCCCAGCATTTT
D gene: TRBD2; CDR3 length: 18; J gene: TRBJ2-7; clone size: -; V gene: TRBV25-1; CDR3 protein: CASSELPNTSGSSYEQYF; CDR3 DNA: TGTGCCAGCAGTGAACTTCCCAATACTAGCGGGAGCAGCTACGAGCAGTACTTC
D gene: TRBD2; CDR3 length: 15; J gene: TRBJ2-1; clone size: -; V gene: TRBV6-1; CDR3 protein: CASSASGRGRNEQFF; CDR3 DNA: TGTGCCAGCAGTGCCAGCGGGAGGGGGAGGAATGAGCAGTTCTTC
D gene: TRBD1; CDR3 length: 19; J gene: TRBJ2-4; clone size: -; V gene: TRBV5-1; CDR3 protein: CASSPAWDRGGRSKNIQYF; CDR3 DNA: TGCGCCAGCAGCCCAGCCTGGGACAGGGGGGGCCGCTCTAAAAACATTCAGTACTTC